Here is one TCR beta chain with its context. What it binds is unknown. After extraction with the RNeasy kit, 0.5 to 1 ug of the RNA was reverse transcribed using random hexamers. One entry per CDR3 protein, called by TCRdb with MiXCR from the immunoSEQ multiplex PCR reads. This table has about 210,000 distinct CDR3 sequences, approximately 95% appearing once. This specimen comes from a study of CD8 T cells in Susac syndrome. In contrast to the negatively isolated CD8+ and CD4+ T cells, TEMRA cells were FACS-enriched. The study's findings and limits: The authors acknowledged that their TCR sequencing and HLA analysis involved a relatively small number of individuals.

This CDR3 contains 14 residues. The germline V gene encodes CDR1 LNHNV and CDR2 YYDKDF (reference sequence). Trimming removed 8 bases at V and 2 bases at J, with 15 bases between. The clonotype was recovered from a human donor with multiple sclerosis. The sequenced sample was CD4+ T cells from PBMCs. The J gene is TRBJ1-2, the V gene TRBV15; D is ambiguous. CDR3 protein: CATLPRHGNYGYTF. DNA for the CDR3: TGTGCCACCCTGCCTAGACACGGAAACTATGGCTACACCTTC.